The present TCR beta chain was sequenced within a study of blood T cells in healthy people across ages (dated by TCRdb to between 2014 and 2017). Turning to the overall study: In model experiments, template switching captured roughly one uniquely barcoded TCR beta cDNA molecule for every two T cells. To track age-related changes in TCR beta repertoire diversity, the study relied on deep sequencing normalized with unique cDNA molecular identifiers. Donors were grouped into four age groups: young (average approximately 15 years), middle-aged (39), aged (62) and long-lived (over 80). To avoid experimental bias, donors of different ages were spread randomly across the sequencing lanes. For two donors (one aged 18 to 29 and one aged 80 or older), the study analyzed two additional independent replicas of 1 million unique cDNA reads from the same blood draw.

Study-wide conclusions, independent of this receptor: Compared with the aged group, more naive CD4+ T cells, fewer expanded clones and increased TCR diversity were shown by the long-lived group, suggesting age selection. There was a strong correlation between observed TCR beta diversity and the percentage of naive T cells measured by flow cytometry. As age increased, observed TCR beta diversity per million T cells dropped in a roughly linear way, and a significant reduction was already evident by age about 40. Estimates of total diversity based on one million sequenced T cells were regarded as lower bounds and as underestimates. Because donor CMV infection status was unknown, age-related changes in expanded clonotypes were potentially confounded. Conclusive comparison of naive and antigen-experienced compartments was prevented by the profiling of bulk unsorted PBMCs.

Library preparation employed 5' RACE. Sequencing relied on an Illumina HiSeq 2500. A second PCR of roughly 6 to 11 cycles was run with a J-beta primer mix and a sample-barcoded 5' primer. A template-switch 5' adaptor carrying 12 random nucleotides introduced a unique molecular identifier onto each TCR beta cDNA molecule. Each sample yielded at least 2.5 million CDR3-containing paired-end reads. First-strand cDNA was synthesized from all RNA with the Mint cDNA synthesis kit, primed by a TRBC-specific oligonucleotide. All cDNA was treated with uracil-DNA glycosylase and then went through a first 18-cycle PCR with the universal primers M1SS and BC2_uni_R. The study's processing was this. Normalization of each sample was performed by random selection of 1 million high-quality reads, each carrying a distinct molecular identifier. Instead of being binned into consensus sequences, reads that shared molecular identifiers were thrown out. MiTCR, with a Q25 quality threshold and the strictest error-elimination algorithm, was used for CDR3 identification, clonotype clustering and error correction. A nonparametric unseen species model with Euler transformation was used to estimate lower-bound total TCR beta diversity. Using fastp at Q25 and MiXCR, TCRdb reprocessed the public reads and kept productive beta chains. Identical CDR3 protein sequences are pooled into one entry, listed with their most common genes and DNA. What appears here as the V and J calls and clone size reflects TCRdb's work, not the paper's. This sample comprises some 780,000 distinct CDR3 sequences, approximately 53% of them detected only once. Clones ranked in the top ten supply 20% to 30% of the sample.

The roughly 42 donors, aged roughly 6 to 100 years, were systemically healthy Caucasian individuals from Russia. Ten milliliters of peripheral blood were drawn from each donor into EDTA-treated Vacutainer tubes. PBMCs were isolated by Ficoll-Paque density-gradient centrifugation, with at least 6 million obtained per sample. Trizol reagent was used to extract total RNA from PBMCs, with at least 6 micrograms per sample. For every donor, flow cytometry on a PBMC aliquot measured the percentage of naive CD45RAhigh/CD27high T cells. To note about this clonotype: No antigen is known for it. Base qualities are missing; no much larger clone stands one base away.

V drops 2 bases and J drops 1 base, leaving 11 bases in between. From the cysteine up to the phenylalanine, the CDR3 has a length of 15 residues. CDR3 DNA only is kept here, 45 bases in frame from base 1. As encoded in the germline V gene, CDR1 is SGHTA while CDR2 is FQGTGA. The TCR sequence derives from a man between 40 and 49 years old in good health. Recombination linked TRBV7-3 to TRBJ1-1, with the D gene call left open. What was sequenced was blood. The bases read TGTGCCAGCAGCTTAGGCGACATCGCGAACACTGAAGCTTTCTTT. Its product reads: CASSLGDIANTEAFF.